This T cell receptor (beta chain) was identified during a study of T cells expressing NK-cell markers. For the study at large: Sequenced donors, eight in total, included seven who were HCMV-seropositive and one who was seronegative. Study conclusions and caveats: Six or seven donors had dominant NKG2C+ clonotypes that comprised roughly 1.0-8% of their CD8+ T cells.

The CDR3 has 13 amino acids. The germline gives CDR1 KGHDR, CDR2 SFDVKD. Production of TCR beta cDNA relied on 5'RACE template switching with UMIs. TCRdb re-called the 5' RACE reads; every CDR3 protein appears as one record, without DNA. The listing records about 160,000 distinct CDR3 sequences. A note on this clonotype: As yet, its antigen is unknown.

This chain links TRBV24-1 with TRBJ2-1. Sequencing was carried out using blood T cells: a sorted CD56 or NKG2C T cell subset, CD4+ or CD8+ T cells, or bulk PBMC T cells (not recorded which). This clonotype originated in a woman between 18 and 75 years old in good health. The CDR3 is CATSKAGGNEQFF.